The 22 T cell receptor beta chains presented below share a single source sample, sequenced in a study of T-cell reconstitution after alpha-beta-depleted transplantation in children. Unique molecular identifiers were incorporated when the TCRbeta library was constructed. TCRdb re-analysed the PCR reads in MiXCR, keeping a single row per CDR3 protein. The sample holds fewer than 700,000 distinct CDR3 sequences, 13% seen once. The sequencing here drew on PBMCs, mostly from graft donor cells, taken 360 days after TCRalphabeta/CD19-depleted stem cell transplant. The receptors shown here come from a male patient under 18 who had a stem cell transplant for acute myeloid leukemia, so the T cells may come from the graft donor.

This clonotype was seen a handful of times. The genes are TRBV27 and TRBJ2-7; 7 nucleotides align to TRBD1. V gave up 3 bases and J gave up 6 bases; unmatched junction bases: 11. The CDR3 loop spans 15 amino acids. The V gene's germline CDR1 is MNHEY and CDR2 SMNVEV (reference sequence). The DNA for the CDR3 is TGTGCCAGCAGTTTCTCACAGGGGAACGTCGGCGAGCAGTACTTC. Protein product: CASSFSQGNVGEQYF.

In this sample, this clonotype turned up a few times. The V call is TRBV28, the J call TRBJ1-5, with a tentative D call TRBD1 (5 bases). The CDR3 is 14 amino acids. Germline V gene lookup returns CDR1 MDHEN and CDR2 SYDVKM. The germline V and J ends were trimmed by 6 bases and 7 bases, with 16 bases remaining between them. The CDR3 is CASSPVGAGQPQHF. The DNA of the CDR3 is TGTGCCAGCAGCCCCGTCGGGGCCGGGCAGCCCCAGCATTTT.

The chain recombines TRBV5-4 with TRBJ1-3; D is possibly TRBD1 (5 bases). CDR1 SGHNT and CDR2 YYREEE come from the germline V gene (reference sequence). This CDR3 is built from 15 residues. The V gene lost 4 bases and the J gene lost 0 bases, with 11 bases spanning the gap. CDR3 residues: CASSRDGTSGNTIYF. For the CDR3, the DNA is TGTGCCAGCAGCCGGGACGGCACCTCTGGAAACACCATATATTTT.

Turning to this clonotype: This may come from a read error, since a much larger clone is one base off. The chain carries TRBV20-1 and TRBJ2-5, with TRBD2 identical over 7 bases. Germline assignment: CDR1 DFQATT and CDR2 SNEGSKA (reference sequence). CDR3 length: 13 amino acids. As DNA, the CDR3 is TGCAGTGCTAGTCGAGCGGGAAGGGAGACCCGGTACTTC. Protein: CSASRAGRETRYF.

The rearrangement links TRBV9 to TRBJ2-5; perhaps TRBD2 as D (5 bases). Germline values: CDR1 SGDLS, CDR2 YYNGEE. Trimming removed 0 bases at V and 5 bases at J, with 17 bases between. The CDR3 is made up of 16 amino acids. DNA of the CDR3: TGTGCCAGCAGCGTAGGCCCTACTACTAGGTCCGAGACCCAGTACTTC. It yields the protein CASSVGPTTRSETQYF.

The V gene is TRBV6-1, the J gene TRBJ2-7; TRBD2 agrees at 10 bases. The CDR3 contains 13 residues. The germline V gene encodes CDR1 MNHNS and CDR2 SASEGT. J was trimmed by 9 bases and V by 4 bases; bases with no gene match: 6. The DNA for the CDR3 is TGTGCCAGCAGTGTAGCGGGAGGAATTGGGCAGTACTTC. This codes for CASSVAGGIGQYF.

This clonotype was found a few times. V gene TRBV7-9 combines with J gene TRBJ2-1; perhaps TRBD1 as D (5 bases). The CDR3 loop spans 16 amino acids. Germline CDR1 is SEHNR and CDR2 is FQNEAQ (reference sequence). Trimming shortened V by 0 bases and J by 5 bases, and 14 bases separated the two germline ends. CDR3 protein: CASSLAGPGQNNEQFF. CDR3 DNA sequence: TGTGCCAGCAGCTTAGCGGGGCCAGGGCAGAACAATGAGCAGTTCTTC.

This clonotype was counted only a few times. The V and J genes are TRBV12-3 or TRBV12-4 and TRBJ2-3; 11 bases match TRBD1. With V trimmed by 7 bases and J by 5 bases, 11 bases remained unmatched. There are 16 residues in the CDR3. CDR3 loop: CASTHEGQGGEDTQYF. CDR3 nucleotide sequence: TGTGCCAGCACCCACGAGGGACAGGGGGGTGAAGATACGCAGTATTTT.

This chain uses TRBV27 with TRBJ2-1; D is possibly TRBD1 (5 bases). The CDR3 has 16 residues. V was pared by 1 base and J by 5 bases, with 15 bases between. Germline CDR1 MNHEY, CDR2 SMNVEV (reference sequence). For the CDR3, the DNA is TGTGCCAGCAGTTTATTACGTCTGCCCAGGGACAATGAGCAGTTCTTC. Amino acid sequence: CASSLLRLPRDNEQFF.

The chain is built from TRBV7-2 and TRBJ2-1; D gene unclear. The V end lost 1 base, the J end lost 6 bases, and 10 bases lay between the germline ends. Germline lookup yields CDR1 SGHTA and CDR2 FQGNSA. The CDR3 has 14 amino acids. The CDR3 sequence is CASSLERVFNEQFF. The CDR3 DNA is TGTGCCAGCAGCTTAGAAAGGGTCTTCAATGAGCAGTTCTTC.

The CDR3 sequence is CASGPPGGGETQYF. The DNA of the CDR3 is TGTGCCAGCGGTCCCCCAGGGGGCGGGGAGACCCAGTACTTC. The genes are TRBV6-1 and TRBJ2-5; 8 bases map to TRBD1. Trimming took 8 bases from V and 5 from J; bases not matched to a gene: 10. This CDR3 has 14 residues. Germline CDR1 is MNHNS and CDR2 is SASEGT.

At least ten counts were recorded for this clonotype. The rearrangement joins TRBV10-3 to TRBJ2-5, with TRBD2 matching over 8 bases. Germline V CDR1 and CDR2: ENHRY, SYGVKD. The CDR3 length is 15 residues. Unmatched junction bases numbered 5, after V lost 2 bases and J lost 3 bases. CDR3 DNA: TGTGCCATCAGTGAGACTGGGACTAGAGAAGAGACCCAGTACTTC. This gives the protein CAISETGTREETQYF.

The chain carries TRBV2 and TRBJ2-7; no definite D call. Deletions cut 1 base from V and 5 bases from J, with 6 bases between. The CDR3 runs 12 residues. The germline gives CDR1 SNHLY, CDR2 FYNNEI. CDR3 sequence reads: CASSEVWNEQYF. CDR3 coding DNA: TGTGCCAGCAGTGAAGTTTGGAACGAGCAGTACTTC.

The CDR3 DNA follows: TGTGCCAGCAGTTACGCCGGGACATACTACGAGCAGTACTTC. This sequence encodes CASSYAGTYYEQYF. The rearrangement uses TRBV6-2 or TRBV6-3 and TRBJ2-7; D may be TRBD1 (6 bases). V lost 2 bases to trimming and J lost 3 bases, with 11 bases between them. Per the germline V gene, CDR1 is MNHEY and CDR2 is SVGEGT. The CDR3 has 14 residues.

The genes are TRBV28 and TRBJ2-3; D gene unclear. The V and J ends lost 9 bases and 1 base respectively, with 11 bases between them. CDR3 length: 13 residues. Germline V lookup: CDR1 MDHEN, CDR2 SYDVKM. The CDR3 sequence is CARKGLGTDTQYF. CDR3 coding DNA: TGTGCCAGGAAGGGTCTCGGCACAGATACGCAGTATTTT.

This chain connects TRBV20-1 to TRBJ2-7; D is possibly TRBD2 (6 bases). The CDR3 totals 15 residues. Germline V gene data show CDR1 as DFQATT and CDR2 as SNEGSKA (reference sequence). V was trimmed by 3 bases and J by 2 bases, leaving 17 bases between them. CDR3 bases: TGCAGTGCTAGCTTAACCGGGACTTTAGCCTACGAGCAGTACTTC. The encoded protein is CSASLTGTLAYEQYF.

This clonotype was found a few times. The rearrangement joins TRBV20-1 to TRBJ2-2; D remains ambiguous. V dropped 1 base and J dropped 4 bases, with 7 bases sitting between them. The CDR3 covers 13 residues. Germline V CDR1 and CDR2: DFQATT, SNEGSKA (reference sequence). The CDR3 sequence: CSARAPGTGELFF. CDR3 nucleotides: TGCAGTGCTAGAGCCCCGGGCACCGGGGAGCTGTTTTTT.

This clonotype was observed at least ten times. The chain joins TRBV19 to TRBJ2-1; 10 bases agree with TRBD2. Germline V gene data show CDR1 as LNHDA and CDR2 as SQIVND (reference sequence). The V gene end was trimmed by 1 base and the J gene end by 7 bases; junction bases not matched to a gene: 4. CDR3 size: 15 residues. CDR3 amino acids: CASSIVPAGGNEQFF. The CDR3 DNA is TGTGCCAGTAGTATAGTTCCAGCGGGAGGGAATGAGCAGTTCTTC.

This clonotype was seen more than once but under ten times. The V and J genes are TRBV29-1 and TRBJ2-2, with a weak D call TRBD2 (11 bases). V lost 3 bases, J lost 3 bases, and 20 bases lay in between. This CDR3 spans 17 amino acids. Germline CDR1 SQVTM, CDR2 ANQGSEA. The CDR3 nucleotides are TGCAGCGTTGAGGGACTAGCGGACAGGGGGTACACCGGGGAGCTGTTTTTT. Its translation: CSVEGLADRGYTGELFF.

Many counts were recorded for this clonotype. V usage is TRBV28 and J usage is TRBJ2-1; TRBD2 matches at 11 bases. Germline V gene lookup returns CDR1 MDHEN and CDR2 SYDVKM. The CDR3 length is 13 residues. Germline trimming cut 6 bases from V and 13 bases from J; bases unmatched to any gene: 8. The CDR3 DNA reads TGTGCCAGCAGACTAGCGGGAGAGTCCCTTCAGTTCTTC. Protein: CASRLAGESLQFF.

This clonotype was counted ten times or more. As DNA, the CDR3 is TGTGCCAGCAGTGATACGGGACGGCACCAAGAGACCCAGTACTTC. Its translation: CASSDTGRHQETQYF. The genes are TRBV25-1 and TRBJ2-5; possibly TRBD1 or TRBD2 for D (5 bases each). Germline CDR1 is MGHDK and CDR2 is SYGVNS. This CDR3 is 15 amino acids long. Trimming pared 3 bases from V and 0 bases from J, leaving 11 bases between.

The gene calls are TRBV6-2 or TRBV6-3 and TRBJ2-3; D possibly corresponds to TRBD2 (7 bases). The CDR3 is 17 amino acids. The germline gives CDR1 MNHEY, CDR2 SVGEGT. Trimming shortened V by 0 bases and J by 0 bases, and 13 bases separated the two germline ends. This CDR3 reads CASSYSRGRASTDTQYF. CDR3 coding DNA: TGTGCCAGCAGTTACTCGAGGGGGAGGGCCAGCACAGATACGCAGTATTTT.